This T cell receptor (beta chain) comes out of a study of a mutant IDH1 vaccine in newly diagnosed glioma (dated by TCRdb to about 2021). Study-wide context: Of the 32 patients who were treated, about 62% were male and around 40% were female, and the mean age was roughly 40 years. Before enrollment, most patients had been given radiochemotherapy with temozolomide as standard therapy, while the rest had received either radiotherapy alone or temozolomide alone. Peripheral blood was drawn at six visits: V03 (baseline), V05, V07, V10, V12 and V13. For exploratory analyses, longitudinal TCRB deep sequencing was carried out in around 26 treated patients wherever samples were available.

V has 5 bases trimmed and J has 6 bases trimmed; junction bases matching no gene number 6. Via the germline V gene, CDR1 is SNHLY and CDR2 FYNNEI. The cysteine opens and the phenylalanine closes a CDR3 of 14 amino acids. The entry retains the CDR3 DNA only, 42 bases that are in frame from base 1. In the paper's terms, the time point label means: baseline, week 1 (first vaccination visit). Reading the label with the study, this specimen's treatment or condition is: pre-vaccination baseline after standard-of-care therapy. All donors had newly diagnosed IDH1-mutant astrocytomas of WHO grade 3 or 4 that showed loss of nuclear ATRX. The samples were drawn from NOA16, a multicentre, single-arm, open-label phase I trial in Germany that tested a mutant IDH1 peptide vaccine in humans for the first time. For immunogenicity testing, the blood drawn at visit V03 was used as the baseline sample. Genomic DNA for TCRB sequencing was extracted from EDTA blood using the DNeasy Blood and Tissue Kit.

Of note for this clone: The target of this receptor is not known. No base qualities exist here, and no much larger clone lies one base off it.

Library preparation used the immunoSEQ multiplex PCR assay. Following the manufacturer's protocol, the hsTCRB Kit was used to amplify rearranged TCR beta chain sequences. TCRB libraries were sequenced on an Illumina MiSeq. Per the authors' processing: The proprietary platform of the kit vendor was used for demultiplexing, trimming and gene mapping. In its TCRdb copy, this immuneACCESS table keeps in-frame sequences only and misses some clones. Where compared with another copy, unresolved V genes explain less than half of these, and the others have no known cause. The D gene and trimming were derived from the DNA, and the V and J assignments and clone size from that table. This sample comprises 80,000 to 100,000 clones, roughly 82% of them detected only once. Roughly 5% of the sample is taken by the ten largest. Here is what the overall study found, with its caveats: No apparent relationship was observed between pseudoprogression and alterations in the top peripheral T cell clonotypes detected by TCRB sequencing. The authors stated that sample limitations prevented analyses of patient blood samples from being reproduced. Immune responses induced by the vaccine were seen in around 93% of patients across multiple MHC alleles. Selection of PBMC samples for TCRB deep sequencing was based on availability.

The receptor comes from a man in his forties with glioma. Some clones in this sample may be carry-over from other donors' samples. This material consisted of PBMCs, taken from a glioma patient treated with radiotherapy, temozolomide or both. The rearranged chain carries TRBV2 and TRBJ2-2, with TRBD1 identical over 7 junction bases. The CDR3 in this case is CASSSRGPAGELFF. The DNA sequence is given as TGTGCCAGCAGTTCGAGGGGGCCGGCCGGGGAGCTGTTTTTT.